The 21 T cell receptor beta chains given below trace back to one sample, sequenced in a study of blood T cell repertoires in COVID-19. Measured with immunoSEQ multiplex PCR; TCRdb has only the in-frame clones, and not every one. The table shows fewer than 200,000 clones, with about 86% occurring only once. The sample consisted of PBMCs or T cells enriched from blood (not recorded which). These TCRs come from a man aged 50-59 years who had recovered from COVID-19.

This clone was counted between two and nine times. The CDR3 DNA reads as TGTGCCAGCAGCCAGGGACTAGAGAACACCGGGGAGCTGTTTTTT. Protein sequence: CASSQGLENTGELFF. The V gene is TRBV3-1 (or the pseudogene TRBV3-2), the J gene TRBJ2-2; 8 bases fit TRBD2. The CDR3 has 15 residues. Germline lookup yields CDR1 LGHDT and CDR2 YNNKEL (reference sequence). The ends lost 3 bases at V and 1 base at J; junction bases unmatched: 1.

The J gene is TRBJ1-4, the V gene TRBV4-1; no clear D. Germline-derived CDR1 and CDR2 are MGHRA and YSYEKL. This CDR3 is built from 14 residues. V lost 6 bases to trimming and J lost 7 bases, with 15 bases between them. DNA of the CDR3: TGCGCCAGCAGTCCCGGGAGGAGTAGTGAAAAACTGTTTTTT. It is translated as CASSPGRSSEKLFF.

The chain joins TRBV12-3 or TRBV12-4 to TRBJ1-5; no clear D gene. The CDR3 spans 13 residues. Deletions cut 3 bases from V and 2 bases from J, with 5 bases between. The CDR3 region has the DNA TGTGCCAGCAGTTTTAATGGCAATCAGCCCCAGCATTTT. This translates into CASSFNGNQPQHF.

The chain has TRBV21-1 and TRBJ1-2; TRBD1 is taken as the D call from the table, unchecked against the DNA. TRBV21-1 is labeled a pseudogene. This CDR3 is 21 amino acids long. CDR3 in DNA: TGTGCCAGCAGCAAAGGGGGACACCAGACTAAACTGGGCATAGGGGTCTATGGCTACACCTTC. Translating gives CASSKGGHQTKLGIGVYGYTF.

The genes are TRBV6-5 and TRBJ1-1, with D tentatively TRBD1 (5 bases). This CDR3 spans 15 amino acids. The V end lost 5 bases, the J end lost 5 bases, and 18 bases lay between the germline ends. Germline CDR1 MNHEY, CDR2 SVGAGI. The CDR3 DNA reads as TGTGCCAGCAGTAAGACGGGACTCCCGAGGACTGAAGCTTTCTTT. Amino acid sequence: CASSKTGLPRTEAFF.

The rearrangement uses TRBV7-2 and TRBJ1-3; 9 bases agree with TRBD1. V was clipped by 3 bases and J by 1 base; unmatched bases: 1. Germline V gene data show CDR1 as SGHTA and CDR2 as FQGNSA. CDR3 length: 15 amino acids. Here the CDR3 DNA reads TGTGCCAGCAGCTTTGACAGGGGGTCTGGAAACACCATATATTTT. This encodes CASSFDRGSGNTIYF.

The V call is TRBV5-1, the J call TRBJ1-5, with 7 bases matching TRBD1. CDR1 and CDR2 (germline): SGHRS, YFSETQ. The CDR3 length is 15 residues. V lost 4 bases and J lost 4; bases outside the gene matches: 8. DNA for the CDR3: TGCGCCAGCAGCATCTCCGGGACAGCAAATCAGCCCCAGCATTTT. The encoded protein is CASSISGTANQPQHF.

The chain links TRBV27 to TRBJ2-1, with 9 bases lining up with TRBD2. The junction had 5 bases not matched to a gene; V was cut back by 0 bases and J by 8 bases. Germline V gene data show CDR1 as MNHEY and CDR2 as SMNVEV (reference sequence). The CDR3 is 15 amino acids. As DNA, the CDR3 is TGTGCCAGCAGTTTATCGCTAGCGGGGTCCCATGAGCAGTTCTTC. Translating gives CASSLSLAGSHEQFF.

This clone was counted a single time. CDR3 DNA: TGTGCCACCAGTGACAGGGGAGGCAATCAGCCCCAGCATTTT. Translated: CATSDRGGNQPQHF. The gene calls are TRBV15 and TRBJ1-5; 8 bases are a match to TRBD1. From germline, CDR1 is LNHNV and CDR2 YYDKDF (reference sequence). CDR3 length equals 14 residues. Unmatched junction bases numbered 3, after V lost 6 bases and J lost 2 bases.

This chain connects TRBV15 to TRBJ1-1; TRBD1 matches 8 bases. V lost 5 bases to trimming and J lost 0 bases; unmatched junction nucleotides: 5. The CDR3 totals 15 residues. CDR1 and CDR2 from the germline V gene are LNHNV and YYDKDF (reference sequence). The CDR3 is CATSLGTGMNTEAFF. The CDR3 nucleotides are TGTGCCACCAGCTTGGGGACAGGAATGAACACTGAAGCTTTCTTT.

The chain uses TRBV19 and TRBJ1-6; D not certain. Germline CDR1 and CDR2: LNHDA and SQIVND (reference sequence). This CDR3 spans 14 amino acids. Trimming removed 4 bases at V and 3 bases at J, with 7 bases between. CDR3 region: CASSNRDYNSPLHF. For the CDR3, the DNA is TGTGCCAGTAGTAACCGCGACTATAATTCACCCCTCCACTTT.

Here the CDR3 DNA reads TGTGCCAGCTCACTCCTAGACAGGGGGCTAACTGAAGCTTTCTTT. As protein: CASSLLDRGLTEAFF. The genes are TRBV18 and TRBJ1-1; 10 positions match TRBD1. The CDR3 extends over 15 amino acids. Germline lookup yields CDR1 KGHSH and CDR2 LQKENI. V lost 4 bases to trimming and J lost 5 bases; unmatched junction nucleotides: 7.

The CDR3: CASSQGRGANTEAFF. The DNA of the CDR3 is TGTGCCAGCAGCCAAGGTCGGGGTGCGAACACTGAAGCTTTCTTT. The J gene is TRBJ1-1, the V gene TRBV16, with no clear D. Trimming removed 2 bases at V and 1 base at J, with 11 bases between. Germline lookup yields CDR1 KGHSY and CDR2 FQNENV. The CDR3 contains 15 residues. The full variable domain, in which reference TRBV16 and TRBJ1-1 provide the parts outside the CDR3, is GEEVAQTPKHLVRGEGQKAKLYCAPIKGHSYVFWYQQVLKNEFKFLISFQNENVFDETGMPKERFSAKCLPNSPCSLEIQATKLEDSAVYFCASSQGRGANTEAFFGQGTRLTVV.

The chain uses TRBV19 and TRBJ2-7; 8 bases fit TRBD1. This CDR3 spans 14 amino acids. Germline assignment: CDR1 LNHDA and CDR2 SQIVND (reference sequence). V gave up 5 bases and J gave up 6 bases; unmatched junction bases: 9. The CDR3 DNA follows: TGTGCCAGTAGTCCGACAGGGGTCAGGTCCGAGCAGTACTTC. Its protein is CASSPTGVRSEQYF.

The CDR3 nucleotides read TGTGCCAGCAGCTTGGGGACTAGCGGGACCTACAATGAGCAGTTCTTC. It yields the protein CASSLGTSGTYNEQFF. The chain couples TRBV11-3 to TRBJ2-1, with 13 positions matching TRBD2. J lost 2 bases, V lost 3 bases, and 1 base had no gene match. There are 16 residues in the CDR3. Germline V gives CDR1 SGHNT, CDR2 YENEEA.

The chain links TRBV6-5 to TRBJ2-3, with TRBD1 as a possible D gene (5 bases). Germline CDR1 MNHEY, CDR2 SVGAGI. The CDR3 covers 13 residues. Trimming took 2 bases from V and 4 from J, leaving 7 bases between them. CDR3 loop: CASSYRGADTQYF. In DNA form, the CDR3 reads TGTGCCAGCAGTTACAGGGGTGCAGATACGCAGTATTTT.

The J gene is TRBJ2-2, the V gene TRBV5-1; 9 bases are a match to TRBD1. The CDR3 is 15 amino acids. V shed 3 bases, J shed 4 bases, and the junction held 4 bases outside the gene matches. Germline CDR1 and CDR2: SGHRS and YFSETQ. The CDR3 DNA is TGCGCCAGCAGCTGGACAGGGGAGCGCACCGGGGAGCTGTTTTTT. It yields the protein CASSWTGERTGELFF.

This clone was detected once. The chain combines TRBV3-1 (or the pseudogene TRBV3-2) with TRBJ2-7; D uncertain. In germline, CDR1 is LGHDT, CDR2 YNNKEL (reference sequence). This CDR3 is 13 amino acids long. V was clipped by 0 bases and J by 5 bases, with 8 bases between them. CDR3 loop: CASSQDGLHEQYF. DNA of the CDR3: TGTGCCAGCAGCCAAGATGGCCTCCACGAGCAGTACTTC.

The V and J genes are TRBV14 and TRBJ1-2; D ambiguous. CDR1 SGHDN and CDR2 FVKESK come from the germline V gene. Trimming removed 4 bases from V and 2 bases from J, with 5 bases in between. The CDR3 consists of 12 residues. CDR3 amino acids: CASSRENYGYTF. CDR3 bases: TGTGCCAGCAGCCGGGAGAACTATGGCTACACCTTC.

This chain links TRBV6-6 with TRBJ2-7; no firm D call. This CDR3 is built from 15 residues. V dropped 0 bases and J dropped 5 bases, with 14 bases sitting between them. Germline-derived CDR1 and CDR2 are MNHNY and SVGAGI (reference sequence). As DNA, the CDR3 is TGTGCCAGCAGTTACTCAGGAGTGAGCCTGGACGAGCAGTACTTC. Protein sequence: CASSYSGVSLDEQYF.

This chain connects TRBV6-1 to TRBJ2-1, with TRBD2 matching over 12 bases. CDR3 length: 16 amino acids. Germline CDR1 MNHNS, CDR2 SASEGT. V lost 2 bases and J lost 6; bases outside the gene matches: 5. This CDR3 reads CASSEKTSGGLNEQFF. The DNA for the CDR3 is TGTGCCAGCAGTGAAAAGACTAGCGGGGGACTCAATGAGCAGTTCTTC.